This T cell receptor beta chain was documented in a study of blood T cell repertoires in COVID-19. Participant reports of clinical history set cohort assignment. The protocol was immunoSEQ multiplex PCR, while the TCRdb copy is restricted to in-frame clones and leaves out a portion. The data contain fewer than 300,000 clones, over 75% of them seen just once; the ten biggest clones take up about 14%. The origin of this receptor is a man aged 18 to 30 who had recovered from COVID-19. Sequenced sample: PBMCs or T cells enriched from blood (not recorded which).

The CDR3 DNA reads as TGTGCTAGTGTCAAGACTAGCGGCCACCCCTACAATGAGCAGTTCTTC. Protein product: CASVKTSGHPYNEQFF. The rearrangement links TRBV12-5 to TRBJ2-1; 9 bases line up with TRBD2. Germline values: CDR1 LGHNT, CDR2 FRNRAP. V dropped 7 bases and J dropped 2; count of bases not matched to a gene: 9. CDR3 size: 16 residues.